The rows below give T cell receptor beta chains drawn from one sample of a study of regulatory T cells in long-lasting Graves disease. In TCRdb, the multiplex PCR reads were re-called with MiXCR into one record per CDR3 protein. The sample shows fewer than 450,000 distinct CDR3 sequences, about 15% of them seen only once. Separately, the same data were catalogued under a study of T cells in Graves' hyperthyroidism and ophthalmopathy.

Sequenced material: peripheral blood mononuclear cells (PBMCs), taken at new diagnosis, from a patient treated with antithyroid drugs. These receptor sequences come from a middle-aged woman with Graves disease. The CDR3 runs from the conserved cysteine through the conserved F or W. D genes are given only for firm matches. The size field is filled for only some rows; it gives once, few, many or a size class.

d_call	clone_size	cdr3_length	j_call	v_call	cdr3_aa
NA	NA	12	TRBJ1-4	TRBV6-8	CASTGTVEKLFF
TRBD1	many	15	TRBJ1-1	TRBV12-3/TRBV12-4	CASSPRTGTRPEAFF
NA	many	15	TRBJ2-3	TRBV12-3/TRBV12-4	CASSLNTGSGDTQYF
NA	many	13	TRBJ2-5	TRBV7-8	CASSLGVSETQYF
NA	few	15	TRBJ1-4	TRBV5-5	CASSFHFGLRMELFF
TRBD1	many	15	TRBJ1-1	TRBV27	CASRFDRGLWTEAFF
NA	many	14	TRBJ2-3	TRBV7-9	CASSLGGAGDTQYF
TRBD2	many	14	TRBJ2-7	TRBV10-3	CAISSPTSGYEQYF
NA	many	15	TRBJ2-2	TRBV10-3	CAISERDSSTGELFF
NA	many	18	TRBJ1-5	TRBV7-2	CASSLNPPGAGSNQPQHF
NA	once	14	TRBJ1-2	TRBV20-1	CSARDGTEKDGYTF
NA	many	14	TRBJ1-4	TRBV28	CASSLRQYSEKLFF
NA	NA	15	TRBJ2-1	TRBV13	CASSSAARGYNEQFF
TRBD1	many	14	TRBJ2-7	TRBV6-5	CASSSGQAWREQYF
NA	NA	14	TRBJ1-6	TRBV6-1	CASSELGATSPLHF
TRBD1	many	15	TRBJ1-1	TRBV9	CAPAGTDYMNTEAFF
NA	NA	14	TRBJ2-3	TRBV11-3	CASSSRCRSDTQYF
TRBD2	few	15	TRBJ2-1	TRBV5-4	CASSLTLAGEVEQFF
TRBD2	NA	15	NA	TRBV11-3	CASSLWEGRNDEQFF
NA	NA	13	TRBJ1-3	TRBV19	CASTADPGNTIYF
NA	many	12	TRBJ2-1	TRBV18	CASSAVADEQFF
NA	many	15	TRBJ1-2	TRBV7-2	CASRKQGGSNYGYTF
NA	NA	16	TRBJ1-3	TRBV18	CASSPSARGTGNTIYF
NA	few	13	TRBJ2-3	TRBV7-3	CASSLDRLDTQYF
TRBD1	NA	16	TRBJ1-5	TRBV7-2	CASSLGTVYSNQPQHF
NA	many	14	TRBJ2-4	TRBV7-8	CASSPGSGNNIQYF
TRBD1	few	15	TRBJ2-5	TRBV11-2	CASSSGQGYQETQYF
NA	many	16	TRBJ2-3	TRBV12-3/TRBV12-4	CASSLRTPSSTDTQYF
NA	many	12	TRBJ2-3	TRBV18	CASSPRGDTQYF
NA	few	13	TRBJ1-3	TRBV6-5	CASSLETGNTIYF
NA	many	15	TRBJ2-3	TRBV7-2	CASSAWTDQTDTQYF
TRBD2	few	18	TRBJ2-3	TRBV6-5	CASSYPSSGRRVEDTQYF
TRBD1	many	18	TRBJ1-5	TRBV24-1	CATSDKDRGAYGNQPQHF